This T cell receptor beta chain was documented in a study of cytomegalovirus exposure and HLA in healthy donors. Study context: For the approximately 400 genotyped donors, approximately 82% fell within the Caucasian-associated ancestry cluster. Study observations and caveats: Later analysis revealed greater clonal expansion in HLA-associated TCR beta chains than in equally common others.

With respect to this clone: Its antigen is as yet unknown.

The PCR employed 60 Vbeta primers together with 13 Jbeta primers. Some clones are missing from TCRdb's copy, which holds only in-frame ones; the method was immunoSEQ multiplex PCR. The sample's table shows 65,000 to 90,000 clones. The germline V gene has CDR1 LNHNV and CDR2 YYDKDF (reference sequence). V was clipped by 4 bases and J by 1 base, with 8 bases between them. The CDR3 runs 14 residues. The chain combines TRBV15 with TRBJ1-5, with D unresolved. Sequencing used PBMCs. The source is a female donor in good health and CMV-seropositive. The CDR3 region is CATSMDWSNQPQHF. CDR3 coding DNA: TGTGCCACCAGCATGGACTGGAGCAATCAGCCCCAGCATTTT.